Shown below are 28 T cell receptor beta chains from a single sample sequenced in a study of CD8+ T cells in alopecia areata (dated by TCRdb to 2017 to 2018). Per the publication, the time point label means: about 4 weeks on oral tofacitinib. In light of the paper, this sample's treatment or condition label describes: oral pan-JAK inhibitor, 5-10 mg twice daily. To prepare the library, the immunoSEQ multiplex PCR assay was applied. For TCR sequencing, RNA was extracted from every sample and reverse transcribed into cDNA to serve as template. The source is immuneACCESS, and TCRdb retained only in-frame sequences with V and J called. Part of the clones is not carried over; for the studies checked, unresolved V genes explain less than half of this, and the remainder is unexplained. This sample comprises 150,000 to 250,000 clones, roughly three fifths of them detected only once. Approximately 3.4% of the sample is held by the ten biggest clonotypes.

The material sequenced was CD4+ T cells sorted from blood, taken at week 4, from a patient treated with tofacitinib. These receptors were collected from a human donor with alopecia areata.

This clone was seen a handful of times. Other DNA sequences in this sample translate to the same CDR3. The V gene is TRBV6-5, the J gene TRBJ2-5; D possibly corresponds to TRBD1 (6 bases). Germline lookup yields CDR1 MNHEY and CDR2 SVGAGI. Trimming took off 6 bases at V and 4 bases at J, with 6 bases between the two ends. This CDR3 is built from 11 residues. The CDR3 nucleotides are TGTGCCAGCAGCAGGGGAGAGACCCAGTACTTC. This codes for CASSRGETQYF.

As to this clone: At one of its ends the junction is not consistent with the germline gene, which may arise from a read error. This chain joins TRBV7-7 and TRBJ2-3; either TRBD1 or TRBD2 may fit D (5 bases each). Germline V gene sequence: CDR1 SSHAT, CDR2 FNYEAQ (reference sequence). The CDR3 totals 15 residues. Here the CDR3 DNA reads TGTGCTAGCAGCCTCGGGGCCGTCGGGGCGGATACGCAGTATTTT. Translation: CASSLGAVGADTQYF. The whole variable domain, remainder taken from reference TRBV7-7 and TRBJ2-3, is GAGVSQSPRYKVTKRGQDVTLRCDPISSHATLYWYQQALGQGPEFLTYFNYEAQPDKSGLPSDRFSAERPEGSISTLTIQRTEQRDSAMYRCASSLGAVGADTQYFGPGTRLTVL.

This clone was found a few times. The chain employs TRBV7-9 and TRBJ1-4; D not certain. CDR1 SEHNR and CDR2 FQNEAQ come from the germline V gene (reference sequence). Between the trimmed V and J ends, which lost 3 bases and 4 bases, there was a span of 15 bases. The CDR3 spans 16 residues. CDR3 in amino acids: CASSLGLDTSNEKLFF. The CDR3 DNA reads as TGTGCCAGCAGCTTGGGTTTAGACACGAGTAATGAAAAACTGTTTTTT.

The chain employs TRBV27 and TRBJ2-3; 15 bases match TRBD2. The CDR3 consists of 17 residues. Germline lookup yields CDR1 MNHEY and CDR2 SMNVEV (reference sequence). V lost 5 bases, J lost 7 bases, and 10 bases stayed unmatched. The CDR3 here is CASSLGLAGGRPNTQYF. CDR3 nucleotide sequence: TGTGCCAGCAGTCTCGGACTAGCGGGGGGGAGACCGAATACGCAGTATTTT.

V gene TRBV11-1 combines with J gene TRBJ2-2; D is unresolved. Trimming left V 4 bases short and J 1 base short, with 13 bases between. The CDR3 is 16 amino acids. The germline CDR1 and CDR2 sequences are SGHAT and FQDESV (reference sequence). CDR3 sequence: CASSSHSGWNTGELFF. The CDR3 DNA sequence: TGTGCCAGCAGCTCCCATTCCGGGTGGAACACCGGGGAGCTGTTTTTT.

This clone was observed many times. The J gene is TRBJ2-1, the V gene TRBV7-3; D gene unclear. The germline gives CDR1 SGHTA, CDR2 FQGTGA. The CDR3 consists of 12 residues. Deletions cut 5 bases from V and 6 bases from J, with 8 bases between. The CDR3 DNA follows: TGTGCCAGCAGCCCCAACACCAATGAGCAGTTCTTC. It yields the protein CASSPNTNEQFF. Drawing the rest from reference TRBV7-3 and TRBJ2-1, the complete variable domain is GAGVSQTPSNKVTEKGKYVELRCDPISGHTALYWYRQSLGQGPEFLIYFQGTGAADDSGLPNDRFFAVRPEGSVSTLKIQRTERGDSAVYLCASSPNTNEQFFGPGTRLTVL.

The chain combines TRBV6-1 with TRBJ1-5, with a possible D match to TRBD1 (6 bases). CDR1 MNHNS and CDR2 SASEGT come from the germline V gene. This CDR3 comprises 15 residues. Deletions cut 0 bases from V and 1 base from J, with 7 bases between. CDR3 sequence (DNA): TGTGCCAGCAGTGAAGCGAGGGGGAGCAATCAGCCCCAGCATTTT. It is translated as CASSEARGSNQPQHF.

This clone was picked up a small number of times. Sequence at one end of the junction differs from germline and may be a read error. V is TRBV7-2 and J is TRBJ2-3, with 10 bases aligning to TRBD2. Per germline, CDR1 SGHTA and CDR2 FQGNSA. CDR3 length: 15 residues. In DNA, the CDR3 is TGTGCCAGCAGCTTAAGCCACAGCGGGGGGGCCGTGGTGGTTTTT. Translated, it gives CASSLSHSGGAVVVF.

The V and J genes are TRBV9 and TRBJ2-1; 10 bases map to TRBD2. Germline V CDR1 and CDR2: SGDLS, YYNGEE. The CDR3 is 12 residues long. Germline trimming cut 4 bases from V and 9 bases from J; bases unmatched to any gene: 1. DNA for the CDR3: TGTGCCAGCAGCAGGACTAGCGGTGAGCAGTTCTTC. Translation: CASSRTSGEQFF.

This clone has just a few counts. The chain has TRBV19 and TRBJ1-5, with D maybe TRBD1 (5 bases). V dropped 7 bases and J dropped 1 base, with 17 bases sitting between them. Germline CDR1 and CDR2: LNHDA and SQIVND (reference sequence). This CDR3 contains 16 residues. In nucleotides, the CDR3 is TGTGCCAGTATCGATCGGGGGGGAAGGAGCAATCAGCCCCAGCATTTT. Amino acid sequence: CASIDRGGRSNQPQHF.

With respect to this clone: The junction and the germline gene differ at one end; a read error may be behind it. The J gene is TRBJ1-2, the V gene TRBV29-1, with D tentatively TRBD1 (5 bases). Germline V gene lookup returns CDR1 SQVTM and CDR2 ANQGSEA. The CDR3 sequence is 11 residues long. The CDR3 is CSVADPGGSAF. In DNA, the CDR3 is TGCAGCGTAGCCGACCCCGGGGGAAGCGCCTTC.

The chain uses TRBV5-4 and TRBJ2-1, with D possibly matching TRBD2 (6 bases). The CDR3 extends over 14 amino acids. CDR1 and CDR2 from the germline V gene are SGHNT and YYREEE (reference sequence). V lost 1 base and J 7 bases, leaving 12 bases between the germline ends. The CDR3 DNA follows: TGTGCCAGCAGCTTGTCCGATGGGACTAATGAGCAGTTCTTC. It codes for CASSLSDGTNEQFF.

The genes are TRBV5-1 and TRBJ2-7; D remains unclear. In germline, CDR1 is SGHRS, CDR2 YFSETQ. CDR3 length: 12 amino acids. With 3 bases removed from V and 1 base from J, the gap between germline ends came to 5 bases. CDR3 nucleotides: TGCGCCAGCAGCTCCGCATCCTACGAGCAGTACTTC. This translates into CASSSASYEQYF.

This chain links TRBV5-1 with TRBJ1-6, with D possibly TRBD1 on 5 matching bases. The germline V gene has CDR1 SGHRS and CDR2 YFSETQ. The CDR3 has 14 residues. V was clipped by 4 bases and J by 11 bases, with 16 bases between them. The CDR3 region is CASSPTVGGTPLHF. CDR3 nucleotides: TGCGCCAGCAGCCCGACAGTTGGAGGGACACCCCTCCACTTT.

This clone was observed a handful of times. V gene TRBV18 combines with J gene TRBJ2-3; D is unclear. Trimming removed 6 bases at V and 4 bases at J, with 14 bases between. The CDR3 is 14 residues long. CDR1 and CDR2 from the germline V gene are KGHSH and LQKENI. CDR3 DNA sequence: TGTGCCAGCTCTCTAGGACCGGGCCCAGATACGCAGTATTTT. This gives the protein CASSLGPGPDTQYF.

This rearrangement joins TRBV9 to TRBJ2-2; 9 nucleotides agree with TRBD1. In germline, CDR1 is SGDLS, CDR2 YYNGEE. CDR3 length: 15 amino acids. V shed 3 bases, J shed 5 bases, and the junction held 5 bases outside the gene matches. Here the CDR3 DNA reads TGTGCCAGCAGCGAAACCGGGACAGGGACCGGGGAGCTGTTTTTT. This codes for CASSETGTGTGELFF.

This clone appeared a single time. The CDR3: CAWRRGGLGTGELFF. DNA for the CDR3: TGTGCCTGGAGAAGGGGGGGGCTGGGCACCGGGGAGCTGTTTTTT. The rearrangement uses TRBV30 and TRBJ2-2; D might be TRBD2 (7 bases). V lost 3 bases and J lost 4, with 15 bases in between. CDR1 is GTSNPN, CDR2 SVGIG, per germline (reference sequence). This CDR3 contains 15 residues.

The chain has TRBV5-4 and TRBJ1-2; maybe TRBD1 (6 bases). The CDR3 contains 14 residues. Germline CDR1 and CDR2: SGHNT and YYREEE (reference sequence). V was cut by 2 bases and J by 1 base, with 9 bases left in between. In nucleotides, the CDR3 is TGTGCCAGCAGCTTCGGGGGCGATAACTATGGCTACACCTTC. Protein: CASSFGGDNYGYTF.

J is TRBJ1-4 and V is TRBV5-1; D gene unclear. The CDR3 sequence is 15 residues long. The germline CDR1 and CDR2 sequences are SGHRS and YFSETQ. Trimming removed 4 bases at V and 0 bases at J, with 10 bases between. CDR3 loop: CASSAEGATNEKLFF. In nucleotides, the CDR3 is TGCGCCAGCAGCGCAGAGGGTGCAACTAATGAAAAACTGTTTTTT.

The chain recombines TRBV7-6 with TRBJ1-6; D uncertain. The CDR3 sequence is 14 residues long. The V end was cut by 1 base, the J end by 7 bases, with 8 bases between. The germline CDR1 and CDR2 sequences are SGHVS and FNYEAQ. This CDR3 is CASSLDSFNSPLHF. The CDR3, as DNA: TGTGCCAGCAGCTTAGACAGCTTCAATTCACCCCTCCACTTT. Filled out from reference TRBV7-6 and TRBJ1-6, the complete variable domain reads GAGVSQSPRYKVTKRGQDVALRCDPISGHVSLYWYRQALGQGPEFLTYFNYEAQQDKSGLPNDRFSAERPEGSISTLTIQRTEQRDSAMYRCASSLDSFNSPLHFGNGTRLTVT.

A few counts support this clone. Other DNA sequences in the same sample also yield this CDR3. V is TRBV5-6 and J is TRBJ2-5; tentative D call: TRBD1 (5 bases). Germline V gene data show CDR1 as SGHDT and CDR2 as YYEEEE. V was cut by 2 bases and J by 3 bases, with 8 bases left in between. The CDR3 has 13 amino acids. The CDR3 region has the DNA TGTGCCAGCAGCTTAGGCAGGGAAGAGACCCAGTACTTC. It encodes CASSLGREETQYF.

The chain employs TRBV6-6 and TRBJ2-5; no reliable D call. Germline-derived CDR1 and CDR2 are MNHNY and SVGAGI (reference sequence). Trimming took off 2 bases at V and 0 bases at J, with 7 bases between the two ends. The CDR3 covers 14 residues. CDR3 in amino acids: CASSYQAYQETQYF. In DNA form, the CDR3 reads TGTGCCAGCAGTTACCAGGCGTACCAAGAGACCCAGTACTTC.

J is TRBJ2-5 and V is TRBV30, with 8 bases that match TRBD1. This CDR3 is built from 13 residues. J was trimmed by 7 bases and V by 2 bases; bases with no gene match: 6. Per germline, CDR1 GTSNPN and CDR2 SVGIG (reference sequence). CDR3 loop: CAWSPGQGGTQYF. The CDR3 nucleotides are TGTGCCTGGAGTCCAGGACAGGGAGGGACCCAGTACTTC.

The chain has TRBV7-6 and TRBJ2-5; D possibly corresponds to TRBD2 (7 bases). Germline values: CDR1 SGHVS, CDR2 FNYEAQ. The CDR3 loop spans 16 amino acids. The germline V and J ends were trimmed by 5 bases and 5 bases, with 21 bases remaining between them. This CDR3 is CASSPRSGGGGETQYF. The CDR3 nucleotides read TGTGCCAGCAGCCCTCGGTCTGGCGGGGGCGGGGAGACCCAGTACTTC.

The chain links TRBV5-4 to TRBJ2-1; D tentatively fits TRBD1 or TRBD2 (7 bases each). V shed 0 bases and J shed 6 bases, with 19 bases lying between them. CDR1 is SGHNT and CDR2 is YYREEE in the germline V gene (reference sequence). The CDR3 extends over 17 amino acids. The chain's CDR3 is CASSLAQGGPPVNEQFF. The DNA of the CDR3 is TGTGCCAGCAGCTTGGCGCAGGGGGGGCCGCCGGTCAATGAGCAGTTCTTC.

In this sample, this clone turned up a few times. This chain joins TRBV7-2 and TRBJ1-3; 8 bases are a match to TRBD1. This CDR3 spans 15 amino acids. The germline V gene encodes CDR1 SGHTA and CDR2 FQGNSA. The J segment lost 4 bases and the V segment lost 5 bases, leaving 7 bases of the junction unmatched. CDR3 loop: CASSRSGTGGNTIYF. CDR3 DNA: TGTGCCAGCAGCCGCTCGGGGACAGGCGGAAACACCATATATTTT.

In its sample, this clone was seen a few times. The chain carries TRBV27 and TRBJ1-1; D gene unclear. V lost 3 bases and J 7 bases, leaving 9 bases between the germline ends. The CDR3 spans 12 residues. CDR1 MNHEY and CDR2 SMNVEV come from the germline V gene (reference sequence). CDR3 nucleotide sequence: TGTGCCAGCAGTTTTTTGAGCAATGAAGCTTTCTTT. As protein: CASSFLSNEAFF.

Written as DNA, the CDR3 is TGTGCCTGGAGTGGATGGCAGCGGAAGCAGTTCTTC. Translating gives CAWSGWQRKQFF. The chain uses TRBV30 and TRBJ2-1; perhaps TRBD2 as D (5 bases). Germline values: CDR1 GTSNPN, CDR2 SVGIG (reference sequence). This CDR3 spans 12 amino acids. Between the trimmed V and J ends, which lost 1 base and 11 bases, there was a span of 12 bases.